A single sample gave rise to the 21 T cell receptor beta chains below, sequenced in a study of blood T cell repertoires in COVID-19. Sequenced by immunoSEQ multiplex PCR; TCRdb stores in-frame clones only, minus some. The table has approximately 240,000 clones, 65% to 85% seen once. Sequencing input: peripheral blood. The receptors derive from a woman in her twenties or thirties who had recovered from COVID-19.

This chain joins TRBV27 and TRBJ2-5; 7 bases fit TRBD2. After removal of 5 bases from V and 1 base from J, the junction contained 7 bases not matched to a gene. The CDR3 extends over 15 amino acids. Germline CDR1 reads MNHEY; CDR2 reads SMNVEV (reference sequence). CDR3 nucleotides: TGTGCCAGCAGTGGACTAGAGGGGAGCCAAGAGACCCAGTACTTC. Translated: CASSGLEGSQETQYF.

The CDR3 nucleotides read TGCGCCAGCAGCCCACCCGGAGGGGTAAACACTGAAGCTTTCTTT. It specifies CASSPPGGVNTEAFF. V is TRBV4-1 and J is TRBJ1-1; D might be TRBD1 (5 bases). The length of the CDR3 is 15 residues. Germline V lookup: CDR1 MGHRA, CDR2 YSYEKL. With 4 bases removed from V and 2 bases from J, the gap between germline ends came to 14 bases.

The rearrangement uses TRBV6-4 and TRBJ2-1; 10 nucleotides agree with TRBD1. Germline lookup yields CDR1 MRHNA and CDR2 SNTAGT. This CDR3 comprises 16 residues. V lost 3 bases, J lost 7 bases, and 9 bases stayed unmatched. CDR3 sequence: CASSEIVGQGGNEQFF. The DNA of the CDR3 is TGTGCCAGCAGTGAAATAGTAGGACAGGGGGGTAATGAGCAGTTCTTC.

V and J are TRBV10-3 and TRBJ2-3, with 10 bases that match TRBD2. Germline CDR1 reads ENHRY; CDR2 reads SYGVKD. The CDR3 covers 17 residues. After removal of 6 bases from V and 1 base from J, the junction contained 10 bases not matched to a gene. CDR3 sequence reads: CAISRELGTSGTDTQYF. In nucleotides, the CDR3 is TGTGCCATCAGCCGAGAGTTAGGGACTAGCGGCACAGATACGCAGTATTTT.

The chain couples TRBV15 to TRBJ1-2; 9 positions match TRBD1. Losses at the gene ends were 5 bases for V and 3 bases for J; bases not matched to a gene: 16. The germline gives CDR1 LNHNV, CDR2 YYDKDF (reference sequence). CDR3 length: 18 amino acids. CDR3 region: CATSPRTITGGFHYGYTF. The CDR3 DNA follows: TGTGCCACCAGCCCCAGGACTATAACAGGGGGCTTCCACTATGGCTACACCTTC.

The chain links TRBV28 to TRBJ1-5; unclear D gene. This CDR3 comprises 14 residues. Per germline, CDR1 MDHEN and CDR2 SYDVKM. The V and J ends lost 6 bases and 2 bases respectively, with 11 bases between them. The CDR3 is CASREGAGNQPQHF. As DNA, the CDR3 is TGTGCCAGCAGGGAGGGCGCGGGCAATCAGCCCCAGCATTTT.

In DNA, the CDR3 is TGTGCCAGCAGCCAGGGGGCAGGCTATCAGCCCCAGCATTTT. Protein sequence: CASSQGAGYQPQHF. The rearrangement joins TRBV7-2 to TRBJ1-5; 8 bases are shared with TRBD1. With 5 bases clipped from V and 5 bases from J, the junction kept 5 bases outside the gene matches. Germline CDR1 SGHTA, CDR2 FQGNSA. This CDR3 region has 14 residues.

The DNA of the CDR3 is TGTGCCACCAGTGACACATCGACAGGGGGCGCCTACAATGAGCAGTTCTTC. It translates to CATSDTSTGGAYNEQFF. The chain has TRBV24-1 and TRBJ2-1, with 10 positions matching TRBD1. This CDR3 has 17 residues. CDR1 and CDR2 from the germline V gene are KGHDR and SFDVKD. Trimming removed 4 bases from V and 2 bases from J; junction bases left unmatched: 7.

This chain uses TRBV5-4 with TRBJ2-5; 12 nucleotides agree with TRBD2. Germline V gene lookup returns CDR1 SGHNT and CDR2 YYREEE (reference sequence). V lost 4 bases and J lost 1; bases outside the gene matches: 8. The CDR3 is 17 residues long. In DNA form, the CDR3 reads TGTGCCAGCAGCGTGGGGACTAGCGGGTGGGTCCAAGAGACCCAGTACTTC. It codes for CASSVGTSGWVQETQYF.

J is TRBJ2-5 and V is TRBV5-1; D possibly corresponds to TRBD1 (6 bases). The CDR3 consists of 14 residues. V lost 4 bases and J lost 4, with 14 bases in between. Germline CDR1 reads SGHRS; CDR2 reads YFSETQ. CDR3 DNA sequence: TGCGCCAGCAGCCCGGAAGGGGGATCAGAGACCCAGTACTTC. Translating gives CASSPEGGSETQYF. Full variable domain (remainder filled in from reference TRBV5-1 and TRBJ2-5): KAGVTQTPRYLIKTRGQQVTLSCSPISGHRSVSWYQQTPGQGLQFLFEYFSETQRNKGNFPGRFSGRQFSNSRSEMNVSTLELGDSALYLCASSPEGGSETQYFGPGTRLLVL.

CDR3 nucleotide sequence: TGCGCCACCGACCTTGGGGTAGGGGAACACAATGAGCAGTTCTTC. Amino acids: CATDLGVGEHNEQFF. This chain connects TRBV10-2 to TRBJ2-1; D may be TRBD1 (5 bases). Germline-derived CDR1 and CDR2 are WSHSY and SAAADI. This CDR3 contains 15 residues. Between the trimmed V and J ends, which lost 10 bases and 5 bases, there was a span of 21 bases.

The chain recombines TRBV5-4 with TRBJ2-3; 9 bases fit TRBD2. CDR1 is SGHNT and CDR2 is YYREEE in the germline V gene (reference sequence). V dropped 0 bases and J dropped 0; count of bases not matched to a gene: 5. The CDR3 spans 17 residues. The CDR3 nucleotides are TGTGCCAGCAGCTTGGGACTAGCGGCAACTAGCACAGATACGCAGTATTTT. It codes for CASSLGLAATSTDTQYF.

CDR3 nucleotide sequence: TGTGCCAGCAGCTTTTCGTCTAGCGGGGTCTACGAGCAGTACTTC. Its translation: CASSFSSSGVYEQYF. The V call is TRBV7-9, the J call TRBJ2-7, with 9 bases that match TRBD2. CDR1 SEHNR and CDR2 FQNEAQ come from the germline V gene (reference sequence). Trimming at V came to 3 bases and at J to 3 bases, leaving 6 bases not matched to a gene. This CDR3 contains 15 residues.

The V gene is TRBV7-9, the J gene TRBJ2-7; no firm D call. The V gene's germline CDR1 is SEHNR and CDR2 FQNEAQ (reference sequence). Between the trimmed V and J ends, which lost 1 base and 6 bases, there was a span of 10 bases. The CDR3 has 13 amino acids. The CDR3 spells CASSLGLLPEQYF. CDR3 coding DNA: TGTGCCAGCAGCTTAGGGCTCCTCCCCGAGCAGTACTTC. The whole variable domain, remainder taken from reference TRBV7-9 and TRBJ2-7, is DTGVSQNPRHKITKRGQNVTFRCDPISEHNRLYWYRQTLGQGPEFLTYFQNEAQLEKSRLLSDRFSAERPKGSFSTLEIQRTEQGDSAMYLCASSLGLLPEQYFGPGTRLTVT.

The V and J genes are TRBV5-1 and TRBJ2-7, with TRBD2 matching over 14 bases. This CDR3 spans 21 amino acids. After removal of 4 bases from V and 2 bases from J, the junction contained 20 bases not matched to a gene. Germline CDR1 reads SGHRS; CDR2 reads YFSETQ. The CDR3, as DNA: TGCGCCAGCAGCCTGCCCCCAACCGGGACTAGCGGGGGCAGAGAGGCCTACGAGCAGTACTTC. Protein product: CASSLPPTGTSGGREAYEQYF.

V usage is TRBV9 and J usage is TRBJ2-3, with 8 bases lining up with TRBD2. CDR1 and CDR2 from the germline V gene are SGDLS and YYNGEE. The CDR3 loop spans 15 amino acids. After removal of 2 bases from V and 3 bases from J, the junction contained 5 bases not matched to a gene. The chain's CDR3 is CASSVEASGTDTQYF. The DNA of the CDR3 is TGTGCCAGCAGCGTTGAGGCTAGCGGGACAGATACGCAGTATTTT.

The chain uses TRBV11-3 and TRBJ2-1; 10 bases map to TRBD2. Losses at the gene ends were 4 bases for V and 4 bases for J; bases not matched to a gene: 4. There are 15 residues in the CDR3. The germline CDR1 and CDR2 sequences are SGHNT and YENEEA. The CDR3 region has the DNA TGTGCCAGCAGCTCAGGACTAGCGGTATACAATGAGCAGTTCTTC. This codes for CASSSGLAVYNEQFF.

In this sample, this clone turned up a few times. The V gene is TRBV7-3, the J gene TRBJ1-6, with TRBD1 identical over 7 bases. Germline V CDR1 and CDR2: SGHTA, FQGTGA. J lost 10 bases, V lost 5 bases, and 5 bases had no gene match. This CDR3 region has 13 residues. The CDR3, as DNA: TGTGCCAGCAGCAAGAGACAGGGCTCACCCCTCCACTTT. Its translation is CASSKRQGSPLHF.

This chain links TRBV18 with TRBJ2-7; TRBD2 matches 15 bases. V gave up 1 base and J gave up 7 bases; unmatched junction bases: 8. Germline V lookup: CDR1 KGHSH, CDR2 LQKENI. This CDR3 has 17 residues. In DNA form, the CDR3 reads TGTGCCAGCTCACCACGAGTCGGGACTAGCGGGAGGTTGGAGCAGTACTTC. It specifies CASSPRVGTSGRLEQYF.

The genes are TRBV6-1 and TRBJ2-3, with 7 nucleotides matching TRBD2. Per germline, CDR1 MNHNS and CDR2 SASEGT. The CDR3 is 16 residues long. V lost 3 bases and J lost 2; bases outside the gene matches: 8. The CDR3 nucleotides are TGTGCCAGCAGTGATTGGGGGGGAAGGTACACAGATACGCAGTATTTT. Translated: CASSDWGGRYTDTQYF.

V gene TRBV4-2 combines with J gene TRBJ2-1; 10 nucleotides match TRBD2. V shed 4 bases, J shed 7 bases, and the junction held 10 bases outside the gene matches. The CDR3 contains 16 residues. From germline, CDR1 is LGHNA and CDR2 YNFKEQ. CDR3 nucleotides: TGTGCCAGCAGCCTAATGTCTAGCGGGAGTAAGAATGAGCAGTTCTTC. It translates to CASSLMSSGSKNEQFF.